The rows below give T cell receptor beta chains drawn from one sample of a study of cytomegalovirus exposure and HLA in healthy donors. The protocol was immunoSEQ multiplex PCR, while the TCRdb copy is restricted to in-frame clones and leaves out a portion. The table lists 95,000 to 100,000 clones, roughly 74% of them singletons. The sequencing sample was made of PBMCs. The source is a woman aged 40 to 55 in good health and CMV-seronegative. Both conserved end residues are part of each CDR3. A D gene is named only where the DNA matches it firmly. Not every row has a clone size; where given, it reads once, few, many or a size class.

J gene | D gene | clone size | V gene | CDR3 protein | CDR3 DNA
TRBJ2-1 | NA | NA | TRBV4-3 | CASSQAGTRYNEQFF | TGCGCCAGCAGCCAAGCCGGGACAAGGTACAATGAGCAGTTCTTC
TRBJ2-2 | TRBD1 | NA | TRBV5-1 | CASSLGQGNTGELFF | TGCGCCAGCAGCTTAGGACAGGGAAACACCGGGGAGCTGTTTTTT
TRBJ2-1 | NA | NA | TRBV11-2 | CASSLVGASSYNEQFF | TGTGCCAGCAGCTTGGTAGGGGCCTCCTCCTACAATGAGCAGTTCTTC
TRBJ1-5 | NA | NA | TRBV28 | CASSLISGWGNQPQHF | TGTGCCAGCAGTTTAATCTCAGGTTGGGGCAATCAGCCCCAGCATTTT
TRBJ2-2 | TRBD2 | NA | TRBV7-3 | CASSLNRLAGVPNTGELFF | TGTGCCAGCAGCTTAAATCGACTAGCGGGAGTCCCAAACACCGGGGAGCTGTTTTTT
TRBJ2-7 | NA | NA | TRBV7-8 | CASSPRRQTLYEQYF | TGTGCCAGCAGCCCGCGTCGACAGACTCTCTACGAGCAGTACTTC
TRBJ2-3 | TRBD2 | NA | TRBV2 | CASSLLAGTDTQYF | TGTGCCAGCAGTTTACTAGCGGGAACAGATACGCAGTATTTT
TRBJ2-2 | TRBD2 | few | TRBV10-3 | CAISRTLQRGPSPSTGELFF | TGTGCCATCAGCCGCACCCTCCAGCGGGGCCCTTCCCCAAGCACCGGGGAGCTGTTTTTT
TRBJ2-7 | TRBD2 | NA | TRBV7-8 | CASSLFGLADYEQYF | TGTGCCAGCAGCTTATTTGGACTAGCGGACTACGAGCAGTACTTC
TRBJ2-6 | NA | NA | TRBV4-1 | CASSQDKAPGLSSGANVLTF | TGCGCCAGCAGCCAAGATAAGGCGCCGGGACTTAGCTCTGGGGCCAACGTCCTGACTTTC
TRBJ1-5 | TRBD1 | NA | TRBV7-9 | CASSRDSSNQPQHF | TGTGCCAGCAGCCGGGACAGTAGCAATCAGCCCCAGCATTTT
TRBJ1-4 | TRBD1 | NA | TRBV2 | CASSSDRVLEKLFF | TGTGCCAGCAGTTCCGACAGGGTCCTTGAAAAACTGTTTTTT
TRBJ1-1 | TRBD1 | NA | TRBV29-1 | CSAGTASQNTEAFF | TGCAGCGCCGGGACAGCTTCACAGAACACTGAAGCTTTCTTT
TRBJ2-7 | NA | NA | TRBV2 | CASRGSGYEQYF | TGTGCCAGCAGAGGATCAGGGTACGAGCAGTACTTC
TRBJ1-5 | TRBD1 | once | TRBV19 | CASSPGGINQPQHF | TGTGCCAGTAGTCCAGGGGGGATCAATCAGCCCCAGCATTTT
TRBJ2-4 | TRBD2 | NA | TRBV19 | CASKRRRREGNIQYF | TGTGCCAGTAAACGGAGGAGGAGGGAGGGGAACATTCAGTACTTC
TRBJ1-2 | NA | few | TRBV6-5 | CASSSTSLNYGYTF | TGTGCCAGCAGTTCTACCTCACTTAACTATGGCTACACCTTC